The 7 T cell receptor beta chains listed next were all sequenced from one sample in a study of T cell repertoires in cytomegalovirus infection. TCRdb re-called the reads with MiXCR, one entry per CDR3 protein. This table holds 340,000 or so distinct CDR3 sequences, around a quarter found once. These receptors are not linked to any known antigen. The sample consisted of cultured PBMCs, taken from culture after CMV antigen stimulation. These receptors were taken from a human donor in good health (CMV status not recorded). Some clones in this sample may be carry-over from other donors' samples.

This clonotype was detected many times. The rearrangement joins TRBV7-2 to TRBJ2-3; a possible D gene is TRBD2 (6 bases). V was trimmed by 5 bases and J by 0 bases, leaving 15 bases between them. CDR1 is SGHTA and CDR2 is FQGNSA in the germline V gene. This CDR3 region has 16 residues. CDR3 loop: CASSLHSGQSTDTQYF. The CDR3 DNA reads as TGTGCCAGCAGCCTACATAGCGGCCAAAGCACAGATACGCAGTATTTT.

This clonotype was seen at least ten times. This chain joins TRBV7-2 and TRBJ2-3; 11 bases agree with TRBD2. V lost 2 bases to trimming and J lost 4 bases; unmatched junction nucleotides: 8. Per the germline V gene, CDR1 is SGHTA and CDR2 is FQGNSA. The CDR3 has 17 amino acids. The chain's CDR3 is CASSLMTSGTSPDTQYF. DNA for the CDR3: TGTGCCAGCAGCTTAATGACTAGCGGGACTAGCCCAGATACGCAGTATTTT.

This clonotype was seen at least ten times. V gene TRBV12-3 or TRBV12-4 combines with J gene TRBJ2-1; possibly TRBD2 for D (5 bases). Trimming cost V 6 bases and J 3 bases, with 9 bases left between them. The CDR3 has 13 residues. The CDR3 DNA sequence: TGTGCCAGCAGCTCCCGGGACTACAATGAGCAGTTCTTC. It specifies CASSSRDYNEQFF.

This clonotype was found a few times. This chain links TRBV20-1 with TRBJ1-4; 7 bases are a match to TRBD1. From germline, CDR1 is DFQATT and CDR2 SNEGSKA (reference sequence). J was trimmed by 4 bases and V by 4 bases; bases with no gene match: 9. This CDR3 has 15 amino acids. The CDR3 spells CSANVRDSFNEKLFF. As DNA, the CDR3 is TGCAGTGCTAATGTACGGGACAGTTTTAATGAAAAACTGTTTTTT.

V gene TRBV6-6 combines with J gene TRBJ2-1, with 10 bases matching TRBD2. The CDR3 runs 15 residues. Per germline, CDR1 MNHNY and CDR2 SVGAGI (reference sequence). The J segment lost 6 bases and the V segment lost 4 bases, leaving 6 bases of the junction unmatched. CDR3 amino acids: CASSSPSGRSNEQFF. CDR3 DNA sequence: TGTGCCAGCAGTTCGCCTAGCGGGAGATCCAATGAGCAGTTCTTC.

The rearrangement links TRBV10-2 to TRBJ2-3; 11 bases align to TRBD2. The V and J ends lost 6 bases and 2 bases, in that order; junction bases with no gene match: 7. The CDR3 is made up of 16 amino acids. CDR1 WSHSY and CDR2 SAAADI come from the germline V gene. CDR3 amino acids: CASREGLAETTDTQYF. CDR3 coding DNA: TGCGCCAGCAGGGAGGGACTAGCGGAAACCACAGATACGCAGTATTTT.

This clonotype was counted only a few times. CDR3 bases: TGTGCCAGCAGTATGGACGGTAACTATGGCTACACCTTC. This gives the protein CASSMDGNYGYTF. The chain is built from TRBV12-3 or TRBV12-4 and TRBJ1-2; no reliable D call. With 5 bases removed from V and 1 base from J, the gap between germline ends came to 8 bases. The CDR3 loop spans 13 amino acids.